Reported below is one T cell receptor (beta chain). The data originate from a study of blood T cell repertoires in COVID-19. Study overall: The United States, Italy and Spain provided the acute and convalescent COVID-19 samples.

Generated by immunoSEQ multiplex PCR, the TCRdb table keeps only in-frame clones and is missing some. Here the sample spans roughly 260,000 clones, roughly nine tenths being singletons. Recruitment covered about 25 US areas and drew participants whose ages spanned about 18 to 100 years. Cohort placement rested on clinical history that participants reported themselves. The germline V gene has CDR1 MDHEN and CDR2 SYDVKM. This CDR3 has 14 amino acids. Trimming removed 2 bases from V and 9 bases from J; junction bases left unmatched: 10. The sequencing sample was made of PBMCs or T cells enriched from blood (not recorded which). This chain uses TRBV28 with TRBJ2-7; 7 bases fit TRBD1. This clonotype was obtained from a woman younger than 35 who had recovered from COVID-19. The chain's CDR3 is CASSLPRDSEGQYF. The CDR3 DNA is TGTGCCAGCAGTTTACCCCGGGACAGTGAAGGGCAGTACTTC.